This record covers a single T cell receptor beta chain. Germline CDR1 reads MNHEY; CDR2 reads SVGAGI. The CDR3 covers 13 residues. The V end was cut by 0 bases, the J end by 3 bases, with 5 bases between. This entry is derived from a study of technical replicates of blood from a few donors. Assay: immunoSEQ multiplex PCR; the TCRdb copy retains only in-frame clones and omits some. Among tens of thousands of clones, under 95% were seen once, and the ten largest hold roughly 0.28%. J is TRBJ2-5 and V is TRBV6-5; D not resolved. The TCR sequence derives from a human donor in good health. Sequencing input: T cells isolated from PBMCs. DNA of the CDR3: TGTGCCAGCAGTTACTCTACAGAAGAGACCCAGTACTTC. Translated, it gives CASSYSTEETQYF.